The 21 T cell receptor beta chains reported below all come from one sample, sequenced in a study of T-cell reconstitution after alpha-beta-depleted transplantation in children (dated by TCRdb to 2016 to 2017). Library generation was performed with PCR. TCRdb shows the sequencer as Illumina HiSeq 2500. TCR library preparation used molecular barcoding, with unique molecular identifiers applied to normalize quantification of the TCRbeta repertoire. TCRdb ran its own pipeline on the public reads, namely fastp trimming at Q25 and MiXCR clone calling, and kept in-frame beta chains. Every entry covers one CDR3 protein and lists the most common genes and DNA from its rows. For this sample there are approximately 420,000 distinct CDR3 sequences; roughly a tenth appear just once. 4.5% to 6.5% of the sample rests with the top ten. Here the sequenced sample was PBMCs from the stem cell graft donor, taken from the stem cell graft. The receptors originated from a human donor who donated a stem cell graft to a child with acute myeloid leukemia.

This clonotype was seen a few times. The chain employs TRBV5-1 and TRBJ2-5, with 11 bases aligning to TRBD2. Germline CDR1 reads SGHRS; CDR2 reads YFSETQ. V lost 5 bases to trimming and J lost 0 bases; unmatched junction nucleotides: 9. The CDR3 spans 17 residues. In DNA, the CDR3 is TGCGCCAGCAGGTCCGGGACTAGCGGCATGTACCAAGAGACCCAGTACTTC. Translating gives CASRSGTSGMYQETQYF.

The chain has TRBV29-1 and TRBJ2-5; 14 positions agree with TRBD2. CDR1 SQVTM and CDR2 ANQGSEA come from the germline V gene. Trimming at V came to 6 bases and at J to 4 bases, leaving 4 bases not matched to a gene. The CDR3 extends over 14 amino acids. The CDR3 region is CSVGGLAGAETQYF. For the CDR3, the DNA is TGCAGCGTCGGGGGACTAGCGGGGGCAGAGACCCAGTACTTC.

This clonotype was seen at least ten times. This chain uses TRBV11-2 with TRBJ2-1; 7 bases are shared with TRBD2. Trimming took 1 base from V and 6 from J; bases not matched to a gene: 9. The CDR3 has 16 amino acids. Germline assignment: CDR1 SGHAT and CDR2 FQNNGV. The CDR3 sequence is CASSLVSGGFGNEQFF. CDR3 in DNA: TGTGCCAGCAGCTTAGTATCGGGAGGATTCGGCAATGAGCAGTTCTTC.

The rearrangement links TRBV27 to TRBJ2-7; possibly TRBD1 for D (5 bases). This CDR3 spans 17 amino acids. V gave up 0 bases and J gave up 1 base, with 16 bases separating them. Germline loops: CDR1 MNHEY, CDR2 SMNVEV (reference sequence). DNA for the CDR3: TGTGCCAGCAGTTTATCGTCCCAAGGGGTGGGATCCTACGAGCAGTACTTC. Its protein is CASSLSSQGVGSYEQYF.

This clonotype has only one observation. V is TRBV20-1 and J is TRBJ2-1; the match to TRBD2 covers 14 bases. V lost 5 bases to trimming and J lost 4 bases; unmatched junction nucleotides: 7. Germline CDR1 DFQATT, CDR2 SNEGSKA (reference sequence). The CDR3 sequence is 16 residues long. The CDR3 DNA sequence: TGCAGTGCTGGGGGGACTAGCGGGAGTACGTACAATGAGCAGTTCTTC. Translating it yields CSAGGTSGSTYNEQFF.

Within the sample, this clonotype is medium-sized. V is TRBV12-3 or TRBV12-4 and J is TRBJ2-1, with D tentatively TRBD2 (5 bases). The V end lost 7 bases, the J end lost 9 bases, and 13 bases lay between the germline ends. CDR3 size: 12 residues. Written as DNA, the CDR3 is TGTGCCAGCAACTCCCAGGCGGGTGAGCAGTTCTTC. Translating it yields CASNSQAGEQFF.

V and J are TRBV7-9 and TRBJ2-1; 11 nucleotides agree with TRBD1. The CDR3 is 17 amino acids. V shed 4 bases and J 5 bases; nucleotides not matched to a gene: 10. Germline-derived CDR1 and CDR2 are SEHNR and FQNEAQ (reference sequence). This chain's CDR3 is CASSSQGQGARDNEQFF. CDR3 sequence (DNA): TGTGCCAGCAGCTCACAAGGACAGGGGGCGAGGGACAATGAGCAGTTCTTC.

The table lists this clonotype with a few counts. The chain carries TRBV29-1 and TRBJ2-7; 11 bases fit TRBD2. The CDR3 sequence is 16 residues long. Germline lookup yields CDR1 SQVTM and CDR2 ANQGSEA. With V trimmed by 1 base and J by 2 bases, 7 bases remained unmatched. This chain's CDR3 is CSVEVQTSGVAYEQYF. The CDR3 coding sequence is TGCAGCGTTGAAGTCCAGACTAGCGGGGTCGCCTACGAGCAGTACTTC.

The J gene is TRBJ2-3, the V gene TRBV20-1, with D uncertain. V lost 5 bases and J 5 bases, leaving 8 bases between the germline ends. The CDR3 runs to 11 residues. From germline, CDR1 is DFQATT and CDR2 SNEGSKA (reference sequence). CDR3 sequence: CSASKKDTQYF. CDR3 coding DNA: TGCAGTGCTTCTAAAAAAGATACGCAGTATTTT.

There are a few counts of this clonotype. The V gene is TRBV30, the J gene TRBJ2-1; no clear D. The germline gives CDR1 GTSNPN, CDR2 SVGIG (reference sequence). Trimming removed 3 bases at V and 6 bases at J, with 12 bases between. The CDR3 consists of 13 residues. The CDR3 DNA sequence: TGTGCCTGGAGCGTGAGCGTCGTCAATGAGCAGTTCTTC. Residues: CAWSVSVVNEQFF.

The chain links TRBV7-2 to TRBJ2-1, with 9 positions matching TRBD2. Germline V gene sequence: CDR1 SGHTA, CDR2 FQGNSA. After removal of 5 bases from V and 7 bases from J, the junction contained 9 bases not matched to a gene. This CDR3 contains 15 residues. The CDR3 protein is CASSLLGLAQNEQFF. The DNA of the CDR3 is TGTGCCAGCAGCCTTCTAGGACTAGCGCAGAATGAGCAGTTCTTC.

This chain connects TRBV18 to TRBJ2-5; 10 bases are a match to TRBD2. Germline lookup yields CDR1 KGHSH and CDR2 LQKENI. Losses at the gene ends were 3 bases for V and 5 bases for J; bases not matched to a gene: 9. The CDR3 extends over 16 amino acids. The CDR3 coding sequence is TGTGCCAGCTCACCGGGAAAAACTAGCGGGGCTGAGACCCAGTACTTC. Its protein product is CASSPGKTSGAETQYF.

This chain connects TRBV6-5 to TRBJ2-2; 10 bases are shared with TRBD1. Germline CDR1 MNHEY, CDR2 SVGAGI. V gave up 2 bases and J gave up 5 bases; unmatched junction bases: 5. This CDR3 has 16 amino acids. CDR3 DNA: TGTGCCAGCAGTTACACCGCGGACAGGGGGACCGGGGAGCTGTTTTTT. Amino acid sequence: CASSYTADRGTGELFF.

This clonotype appeared many times. V is TRBV11-2 and J is TRBJ2-3, with D possibly TRBD2 on 7 matching bases. Trimming removed 0 bases at V and 1 base at J, with 17 bases between. The CDR3 spans 18 residues. Germline lookup yields CDR1 SGHAT and CDR2 FQNNGV. CDR3 in amino acids: CASSLDAGGHMGTDTQYF. The CDR3 DNA follows: TGTGCCAGCAGCTTAGACGCCGGGGGGCATATGGGCACAGATACGCAGTATTTT.

This clonotype was observed a handful of times. V usage is TRBV12-5 and J usage is TRBJ1-6; TRBD1 matches 7 bases. Germline trimming cut 1 base from V and 6 bases from J; bases unmatched to any gene: 12. Germline V gene lookup returns CDR1 LGHNT and CDR2 FRNRAP. The CDR3 covers 18 residues. CDR3: CASGLDTKTGLRNSPLHF. Here the CDR3 DNA reads TGTGCTAGTGGTTTGGACACGAAGACAGGGCTCCGTAATTCACCCCTCCACTTT.

This clonotype was counted only a few times. J is TRBJ1-5 and V is TRBV7-9; weak D call: TRBD1 (6 bases). Germline lookup yields CDR1 SEHNR and CDR2 FQNEAQ (reference sequence). V lost 4 bases to trimming and J lost 2 bases, with 21 bases between them. CDR3 length: 18 amino acids. In nucleotides, the CDR3 is TGTGCCAGCAGCTCCACCCGACGGGGGGCGCGGGGCAATCAGCCCCAGCATTTT. It translates to CASSSTRRGARGNQPQHF.

V and J are TRBV19 and TRBJ2-6; D ambiguous. The CDR3 has 13 amino acids. V dropped 11 bases and J dropped 2 bases, with 10 bases sitting between them. Germline values: CDR1 LNHDA, CDR2 SQIVND (reference sequence). The CDR3 loop reads CAPGSPGANVLTF. CDR3 DNA: TGTGCCCCTGGTAGTCCTGGGGCCAACGTCCTGACTTTC.

Ten or more counts support this clonotype. The chain employs TRBV7-9 and TRBJ2-4; no definite D call. Trimming left V 0 bases short and J 2 bases short, with 5 bases between. Germline V CDR1 and CDR2: SEHNR, FQNEAQ (reference sequence). This CDR3 spans 14 amino acids. The CDR3: CASSLAGTKNIQYF. As DNA, the CDR3 is TGTGCCAGCAGCTTAGCTGGAACCAAAAACATTCAGTACTTC.

A remark on this clonotype: This may be a read error, as it is one base from a much larger clone. The chain couples TRBV29-1 to TRBJ2-1, with 9 bases fitting TRBD2. Germline CDR1 and CDR2: SQVTM and ANQGSEA. The CDR3 has 14 residues. DNA of the CDR3: TGCAGCGCCCGCGGGGGGGCCGAAGTCGATGACCAGTTCTTC. Translation: CSARGGAEVDDQFF.

The rearrangement links TRBV12-3 or TRBV12-4 to TRBJ2-7; 9 positions agree with TRBD1. There are 20 residues in the CDR3. The V gene end was trimmed by 7 bases and the J gene end by 6 bases; junction bases not matched to a gene: 28. The CDR3 sequence: CASTFQTGFFDRDRVGEQYF. CDR3 sequence (DNA): TGTGCCAGCACCTTTCAAACTGGGTTTTTTGACCGGGACAGGGTAGGCGAGCAGTACTTC.

This clonotype was found a few times. CDR3 loop: CASSHQGARNNEQFF. CDR3 DNA sequence: TGTGCCAGCAGCCACCAGGGGGCGCGAAACAATGAGCAGTTCTTC. The chain uses TRBV7-9 and TRBJ2-1; 8 positions match TRBD1. The CDR3 extends over 15 amino acids. Per the germline V gene, CDR1 is SEHNR and CDR2 is FQNEAQ (reference sequence). V dropped 5 bases and J dropped 5; count of bases not matched to a gene: 8. Using reference TRBV7-9 and TRBJ2-1 for the parts outside the CDR3, the full variable domain is DTGVSQNPRHKITKRGQNVTFRCDPISEHNRLYWYRQTLGQGPEFLTYFQNEAQLEKSRLLSDRFSAERPKGSFSTLEIQRTEQGDSAMYLCASSHQGARNNEQFFGPGTRLTVL.